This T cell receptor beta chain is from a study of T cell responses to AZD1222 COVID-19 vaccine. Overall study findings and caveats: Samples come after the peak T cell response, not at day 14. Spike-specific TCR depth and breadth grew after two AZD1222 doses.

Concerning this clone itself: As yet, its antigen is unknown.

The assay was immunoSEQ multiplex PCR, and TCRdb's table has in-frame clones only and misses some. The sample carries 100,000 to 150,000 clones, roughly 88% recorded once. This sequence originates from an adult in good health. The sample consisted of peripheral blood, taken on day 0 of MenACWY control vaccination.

The CDR3 sequence is CASLEGSSYNEQFF. The CDR3 nucleotides are TGTGCCAGCCTAGAAGGGAGCTCCTACAATGAGCAGTTCTTC. V gene TRBV2 combines with J gene TRBJ2-1; the D gene is possibly TRBD2 (5 bases). CDR1 SNHLY and CDR2 FYNNEI come from the germline V gene. The CDR3 has 14 amino acids. Deletions cut 8 bases from V and 0 bases from J, with 11 bases between.